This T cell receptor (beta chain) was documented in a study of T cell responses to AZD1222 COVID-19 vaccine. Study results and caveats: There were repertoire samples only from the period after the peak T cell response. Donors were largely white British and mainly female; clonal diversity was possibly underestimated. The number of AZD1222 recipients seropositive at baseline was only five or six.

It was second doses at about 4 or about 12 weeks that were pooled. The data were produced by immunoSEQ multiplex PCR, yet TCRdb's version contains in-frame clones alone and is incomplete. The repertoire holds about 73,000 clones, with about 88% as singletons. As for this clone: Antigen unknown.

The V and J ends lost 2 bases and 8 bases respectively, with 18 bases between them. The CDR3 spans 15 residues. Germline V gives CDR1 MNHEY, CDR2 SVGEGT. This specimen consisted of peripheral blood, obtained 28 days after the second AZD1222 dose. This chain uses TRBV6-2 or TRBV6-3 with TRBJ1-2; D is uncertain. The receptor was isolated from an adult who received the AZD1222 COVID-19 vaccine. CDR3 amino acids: CASSYGSGYAFGYTF. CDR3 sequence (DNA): TGTGCCAGCAGTTACGGTTCGGGTTACGCATTCGGCTACACCTTC.